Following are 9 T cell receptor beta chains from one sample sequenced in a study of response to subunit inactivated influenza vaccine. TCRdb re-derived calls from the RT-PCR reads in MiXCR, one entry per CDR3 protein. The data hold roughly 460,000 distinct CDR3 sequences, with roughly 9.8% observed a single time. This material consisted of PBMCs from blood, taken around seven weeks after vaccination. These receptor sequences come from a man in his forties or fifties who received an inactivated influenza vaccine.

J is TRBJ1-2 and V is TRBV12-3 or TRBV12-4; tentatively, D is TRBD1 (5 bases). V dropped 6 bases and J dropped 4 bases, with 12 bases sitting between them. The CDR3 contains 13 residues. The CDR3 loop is CASSSGQSYGYTF. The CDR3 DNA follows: TGTGCCAGCAGCTCCGGACAAAGCTATGGCTACACCTTC.

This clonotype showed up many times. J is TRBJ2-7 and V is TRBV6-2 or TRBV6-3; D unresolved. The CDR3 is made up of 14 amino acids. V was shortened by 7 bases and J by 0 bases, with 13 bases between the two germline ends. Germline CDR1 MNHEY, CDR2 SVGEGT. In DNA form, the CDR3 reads TGTGCCAGCATAAGAGGTGGCACCTCCTACGAGCAGTACTTC. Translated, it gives CASIRGGTSYEQYF.

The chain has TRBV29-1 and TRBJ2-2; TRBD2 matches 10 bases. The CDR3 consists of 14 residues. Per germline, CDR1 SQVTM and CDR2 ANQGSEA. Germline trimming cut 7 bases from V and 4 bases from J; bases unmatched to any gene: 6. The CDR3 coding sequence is TGCAGCGCCAAAGGACTAGCGGCCACCGGGGAGCTGTTTTTT. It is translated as CSAKGLAATGELFF.

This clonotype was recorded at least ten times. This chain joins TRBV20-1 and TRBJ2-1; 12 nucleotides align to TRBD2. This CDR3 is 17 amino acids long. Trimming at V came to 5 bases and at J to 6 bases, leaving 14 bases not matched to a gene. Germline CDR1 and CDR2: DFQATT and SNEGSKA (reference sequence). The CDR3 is CSAPPLTSGSLINEQFF. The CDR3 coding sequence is TGCAGTGCTCCGCCTTTGACTAGCGGGAGCTTGATCAATGAGCAGTTCTTC.

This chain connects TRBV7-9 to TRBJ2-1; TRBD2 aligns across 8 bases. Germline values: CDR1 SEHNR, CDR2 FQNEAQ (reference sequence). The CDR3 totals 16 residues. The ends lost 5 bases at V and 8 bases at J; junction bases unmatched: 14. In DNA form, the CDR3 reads TGTGCCAGCAGCAACGCGCCGGGACTAGTGGGTCATGAGCAGTTCTTC. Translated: CASSNAPGLVGHEQFF. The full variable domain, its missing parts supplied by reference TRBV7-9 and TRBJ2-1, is DTGVSQNPRHKITKRGQNVTFRCDPISEHNRLYWYRQTLGQGPEFLTYFQNEAQLEKSRLLSDRFSAERPKGSFSTLEIQRTEQGDSAMYLCASSNAPGLVGHEQFFGPGTRLTVL.

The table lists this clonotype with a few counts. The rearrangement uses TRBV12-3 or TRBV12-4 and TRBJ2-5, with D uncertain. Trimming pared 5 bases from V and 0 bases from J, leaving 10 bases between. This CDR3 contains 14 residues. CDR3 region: CASSATSNQETQYF. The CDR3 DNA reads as TGTGCCAGCAGTGCCACTTCGAACCAAGAGACCCAGTACTTC.

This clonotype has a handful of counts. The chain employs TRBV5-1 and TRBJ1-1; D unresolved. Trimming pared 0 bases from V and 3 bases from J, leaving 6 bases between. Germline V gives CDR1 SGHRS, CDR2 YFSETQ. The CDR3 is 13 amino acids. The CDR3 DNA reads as TGCGCCAGCAGCTTGGGATTCGACACTGAAGCTTTCTTT. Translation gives CASSLGFDTEAFF.

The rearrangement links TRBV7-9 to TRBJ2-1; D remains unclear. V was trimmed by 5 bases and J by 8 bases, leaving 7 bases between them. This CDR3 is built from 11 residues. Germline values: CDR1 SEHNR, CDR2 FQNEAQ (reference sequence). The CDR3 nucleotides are TGTGCCAGCAGCGAGCAAGATGAGCAGTTCTTC. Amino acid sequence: CASSEQDEQFF.

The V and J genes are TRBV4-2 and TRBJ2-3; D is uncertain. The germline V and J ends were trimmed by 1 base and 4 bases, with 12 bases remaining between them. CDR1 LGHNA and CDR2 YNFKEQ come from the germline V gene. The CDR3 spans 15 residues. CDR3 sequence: CASSQGVAGPDTQYF. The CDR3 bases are TGTGCCAGCAGCCAAGGAGTCGCAGGTCCAGATACGCAGTATTTT.